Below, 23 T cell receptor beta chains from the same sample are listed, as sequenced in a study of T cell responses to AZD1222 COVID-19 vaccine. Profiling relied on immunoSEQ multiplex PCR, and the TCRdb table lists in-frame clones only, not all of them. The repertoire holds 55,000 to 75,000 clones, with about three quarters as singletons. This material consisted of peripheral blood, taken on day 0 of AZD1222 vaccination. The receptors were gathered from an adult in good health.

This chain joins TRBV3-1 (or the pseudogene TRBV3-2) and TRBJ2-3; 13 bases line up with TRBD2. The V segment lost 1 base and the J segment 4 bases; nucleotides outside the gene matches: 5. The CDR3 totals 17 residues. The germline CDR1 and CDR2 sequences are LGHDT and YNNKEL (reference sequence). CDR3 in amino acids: CASSQGLAGGRADTQYF. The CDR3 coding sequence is TGTGCCAGCAGCCAAGGACTAGCGGGGGGCCGGGCAGATACGCAGTATTTT.

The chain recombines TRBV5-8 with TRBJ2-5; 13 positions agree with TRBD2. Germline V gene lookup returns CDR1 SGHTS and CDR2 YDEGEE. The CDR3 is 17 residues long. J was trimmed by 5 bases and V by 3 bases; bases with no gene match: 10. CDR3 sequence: CASSSGLAGVLMETQYF. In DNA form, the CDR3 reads TGTGCCAGCAGCTCCGGACTAGCGGGGGTTCTTATGGAGACCCAGTACTTC.

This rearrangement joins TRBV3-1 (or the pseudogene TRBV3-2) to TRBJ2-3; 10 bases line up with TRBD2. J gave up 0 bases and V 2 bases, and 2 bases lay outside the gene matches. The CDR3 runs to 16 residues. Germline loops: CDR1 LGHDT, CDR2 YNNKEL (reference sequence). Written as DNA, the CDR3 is TGTGCCAGCAGCCAAACTAGCGGGGTTAGCACAGATACGCAGTATTTT. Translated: CASSQTSGVSTDTQYF.

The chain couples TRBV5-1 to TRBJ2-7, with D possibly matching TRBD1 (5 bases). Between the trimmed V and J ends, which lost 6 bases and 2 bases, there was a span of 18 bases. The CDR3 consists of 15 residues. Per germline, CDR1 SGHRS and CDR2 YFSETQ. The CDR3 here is CASKPLPGNPYEQYF. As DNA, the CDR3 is TGCGCCAGCAAACCCCTCCCAGGGAATCCCTACGAGCAGTACTTC.

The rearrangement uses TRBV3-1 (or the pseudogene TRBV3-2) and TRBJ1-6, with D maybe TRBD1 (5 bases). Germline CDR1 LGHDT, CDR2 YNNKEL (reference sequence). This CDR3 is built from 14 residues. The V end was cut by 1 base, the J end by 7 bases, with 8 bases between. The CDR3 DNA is TGTGCCAGCAGCCAAGGACAGCAAAATTCACCCCTCCACTTT. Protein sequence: CASSQGQQNSPLHF.

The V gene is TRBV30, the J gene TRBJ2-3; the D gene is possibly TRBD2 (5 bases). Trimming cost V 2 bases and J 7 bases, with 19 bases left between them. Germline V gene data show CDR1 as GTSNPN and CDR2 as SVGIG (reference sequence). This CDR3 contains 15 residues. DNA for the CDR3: TGTGCCTGGAGTCGAGCAGGACTGGGCTCAAATACGCAGTATTTT. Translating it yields CAWSRAGLGSNTQYF.

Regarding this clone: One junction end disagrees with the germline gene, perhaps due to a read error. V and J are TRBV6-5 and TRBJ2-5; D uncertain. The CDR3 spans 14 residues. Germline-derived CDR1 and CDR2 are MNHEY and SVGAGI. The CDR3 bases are TGTGCCATCAGTCCCGTCGCTCCCCAAGAGACCCAGTACTTC. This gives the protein CAISPVAPQETQYF.

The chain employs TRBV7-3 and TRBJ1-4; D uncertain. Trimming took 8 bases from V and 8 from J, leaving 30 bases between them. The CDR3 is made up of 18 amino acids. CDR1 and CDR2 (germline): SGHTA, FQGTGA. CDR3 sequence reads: CASGPLDLGVAQREKLFF. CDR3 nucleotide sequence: TGTGCCAGCGGCCCGTTAGATCTGGGTGTAGCCCAGCGCGAAAAACTGTTTTTT.

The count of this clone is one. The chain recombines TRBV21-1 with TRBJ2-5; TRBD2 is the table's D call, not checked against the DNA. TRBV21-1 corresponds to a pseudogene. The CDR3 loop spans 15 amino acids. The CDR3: CASSSPTGGQETQYF. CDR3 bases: TGTGCCAGCAGCTCGCCGACCGGGGGTCAAGAGACCCAGTACTTC.

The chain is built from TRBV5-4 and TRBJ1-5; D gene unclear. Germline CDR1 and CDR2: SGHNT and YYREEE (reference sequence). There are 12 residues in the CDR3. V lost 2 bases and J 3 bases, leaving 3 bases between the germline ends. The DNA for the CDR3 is TGTGCCAGCAGCTTAAACAATCAGCCCCAGCATTTT. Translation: CASSLNNQPQHF. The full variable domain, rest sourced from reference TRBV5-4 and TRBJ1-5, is ETGVTQSPTHLIKTRGQQVTLRCSSQSGHNTVSWYQQALGQGPQFIFQYYREEENGRGNFPPRFSGLQFPNYSSELNVNALELDDSALYLCASSLNNQPQHFGDGTRLSIL.

CDR3 sequence reads: CASGRTGTQPQHF. CDR3 sequence (DNA): TGTGCTAGTGGACGGACAGGGACTCAGCCCCAGCATTTT. The chain combines TRBV12-5 with TRBJ1-5, with TRBD1 matching 8 bases. Germline V gene data show CDR1 as LGHNT and CDR2 as FRNRAP. The CDR3 covers 13 residues. V was pared by 6 bases and J by 6 bases, with 4 bases of the junction left unmatched.

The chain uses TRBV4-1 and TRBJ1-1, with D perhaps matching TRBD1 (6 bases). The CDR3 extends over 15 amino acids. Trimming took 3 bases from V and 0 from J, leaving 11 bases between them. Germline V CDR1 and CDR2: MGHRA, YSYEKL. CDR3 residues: CASSQMAGVNTEAFF. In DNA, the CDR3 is TGCGCCAGCAGCCAGATGGCAGGGGTGAACACTGAAGCTTTCTTT.

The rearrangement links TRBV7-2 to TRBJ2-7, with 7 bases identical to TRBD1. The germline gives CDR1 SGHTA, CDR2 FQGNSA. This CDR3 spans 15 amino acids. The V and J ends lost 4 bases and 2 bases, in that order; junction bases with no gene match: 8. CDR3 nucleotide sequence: TGTGCCAGCAGCTGGGATAGAGGGACAGCCTACGAGCAGTACTTC. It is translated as CASSWDRGTAYEQYF.

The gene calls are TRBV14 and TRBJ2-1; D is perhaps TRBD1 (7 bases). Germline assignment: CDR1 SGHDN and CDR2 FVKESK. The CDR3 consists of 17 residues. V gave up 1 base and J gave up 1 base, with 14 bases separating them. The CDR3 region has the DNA TGTGCCAGCAGCCAAGTGAGGGCAGGGGGGTCCTACAATGAGCAGTTCTTC. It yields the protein CASSQVRAGGSYNEQFF. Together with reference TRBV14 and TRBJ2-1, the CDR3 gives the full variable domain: EAGVTQFPSHSVIEKGQTVTLRCDPISGHDNLYWYRRVMGKEIKFLLHFVKESKQDESGMPNNRFLAERTGGTYSTLKVQPAELEDSGVYFCASSQVRAGGSYNEQFFGPGTRLTVL.

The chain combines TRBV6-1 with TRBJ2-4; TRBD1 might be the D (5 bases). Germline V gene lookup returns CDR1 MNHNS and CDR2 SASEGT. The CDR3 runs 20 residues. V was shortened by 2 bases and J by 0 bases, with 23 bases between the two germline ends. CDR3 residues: CASSELDRIQSKLAKNIQYF. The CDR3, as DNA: TGTGCCAGCAGTGAACTAGACAGAATCCAATCAAAATTAGCCAAAAACATTCAGTACTTC.

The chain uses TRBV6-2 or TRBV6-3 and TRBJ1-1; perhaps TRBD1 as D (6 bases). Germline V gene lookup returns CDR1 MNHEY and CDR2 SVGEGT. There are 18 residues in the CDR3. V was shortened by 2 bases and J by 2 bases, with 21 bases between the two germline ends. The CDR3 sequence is CASSYLTRMTGANTEAFF. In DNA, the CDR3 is TGTGCCAGCAGTTACCTTACAAGAATGACAGGCGCTAACACTGAAGCTTTCTTT.

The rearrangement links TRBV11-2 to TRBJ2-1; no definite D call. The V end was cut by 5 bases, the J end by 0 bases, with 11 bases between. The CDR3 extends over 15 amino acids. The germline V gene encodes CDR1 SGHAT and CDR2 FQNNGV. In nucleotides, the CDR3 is TGTGCCAGCAGCCCGGACCGTAGCTCCTACAATGAGCAGTTCTTC. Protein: CASSPDRSSYNEQFF.

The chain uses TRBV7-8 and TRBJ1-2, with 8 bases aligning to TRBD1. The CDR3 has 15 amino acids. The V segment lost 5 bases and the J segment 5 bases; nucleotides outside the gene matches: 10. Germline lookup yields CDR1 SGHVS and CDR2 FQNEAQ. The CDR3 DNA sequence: TGTGCCAGCAGCCCGACAGGGGCCGCAAAGTATGGCTACACCTTC. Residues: CASSPTGAAKYGYTF.

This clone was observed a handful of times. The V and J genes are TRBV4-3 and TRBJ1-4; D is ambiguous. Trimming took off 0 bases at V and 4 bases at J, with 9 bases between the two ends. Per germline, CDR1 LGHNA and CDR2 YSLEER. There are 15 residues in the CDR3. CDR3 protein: CASSQDGNGNEKLFF. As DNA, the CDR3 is TGCGCCAGCAGCCAAGATGGGAACGGTAATGAAAAACTGTTTTTT.

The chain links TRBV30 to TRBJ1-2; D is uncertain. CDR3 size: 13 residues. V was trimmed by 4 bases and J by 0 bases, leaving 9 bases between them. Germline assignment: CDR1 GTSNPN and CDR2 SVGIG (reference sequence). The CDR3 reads CAWKPEANYGYTF. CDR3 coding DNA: TGTGCCTGGAAACCAGAGGCTAACTATGGCTACACCTTC.

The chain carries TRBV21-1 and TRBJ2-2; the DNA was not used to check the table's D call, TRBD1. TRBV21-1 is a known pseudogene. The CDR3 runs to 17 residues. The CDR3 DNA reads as TGTGCCAGCATCCCCCCCGACAACTCCCCGAACACCGGGGAGCTGTTTTTT. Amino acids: CASIPPDNSPNTGELFF.

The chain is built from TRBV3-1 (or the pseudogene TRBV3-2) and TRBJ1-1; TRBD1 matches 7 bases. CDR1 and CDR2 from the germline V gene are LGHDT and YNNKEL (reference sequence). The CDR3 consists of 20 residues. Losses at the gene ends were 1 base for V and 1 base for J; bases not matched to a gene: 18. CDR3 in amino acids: CASSQVWASRSDRRNTEAFF. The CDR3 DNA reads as TGTGCCAGCAGCCAAGTATGGGCAAGTAGGTCGGACAGGCGGAACACTGAAGCTTTCTTT.

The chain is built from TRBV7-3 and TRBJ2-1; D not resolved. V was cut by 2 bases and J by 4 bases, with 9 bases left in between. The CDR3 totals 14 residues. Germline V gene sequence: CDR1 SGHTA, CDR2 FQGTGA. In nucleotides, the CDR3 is TGTGCCAGCAGCTTAGTGGGTTCGTACAATGAGCAGTTCTTC. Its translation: CASSLVGSYNEQFF.